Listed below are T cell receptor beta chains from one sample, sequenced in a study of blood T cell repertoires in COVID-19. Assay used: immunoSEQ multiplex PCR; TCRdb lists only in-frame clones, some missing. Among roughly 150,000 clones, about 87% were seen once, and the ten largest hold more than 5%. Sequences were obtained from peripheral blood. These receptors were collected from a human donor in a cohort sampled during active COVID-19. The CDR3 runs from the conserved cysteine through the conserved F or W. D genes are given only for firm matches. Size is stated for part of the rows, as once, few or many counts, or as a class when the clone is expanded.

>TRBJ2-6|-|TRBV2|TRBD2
CASSRTSGVSGANVLTF
TGTGCCAGCAGTAGGACTAGCGGGGTATCTGGGGCCAACGTCCTGACTTTC
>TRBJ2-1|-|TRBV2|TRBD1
CASSEKTGSSYNEQFF
TGTGCCAGCAGTGAAAAGACAGGGAGCTCCTACAATGAGCAGTTCTTC
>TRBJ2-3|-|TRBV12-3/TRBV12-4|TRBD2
CASRGTSGDTQYF
TGTGCCAGCAGAGGGACTAGCGGAGATACGCAGTATTTT
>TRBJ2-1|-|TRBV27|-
CASSSPTAYNEQFF
TGTGCCAGCAGTTCACCGACAGCCTACAATGAGCAGTTCTTC
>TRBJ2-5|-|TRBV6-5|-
CASSYSGDSQETQYF
TGTGCCAGCAGTTACTCGGGAGACTCCCAAGAGACCCAGTACTTC
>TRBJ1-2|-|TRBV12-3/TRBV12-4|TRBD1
CASSPTGSGGYTF
TGTGCCAGCAGTCCGACAGGGTCTGGTGGCTACACCTTC
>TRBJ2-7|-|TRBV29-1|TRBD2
CSVEGTSKREQYF
TGCAGCGTTGAAGGGACTAGCAAGCGCGAGCAGTACTTC
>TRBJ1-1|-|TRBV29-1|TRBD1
CSARQGANTEAFF
TGCAGCGCCCGACAGGGGGCGAACACTGAAGCTTTCTTT
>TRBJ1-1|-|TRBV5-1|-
CASSLGLPPPEAFF
TGCGCCAGCAGCCTCGGACTTCCACCGCCTGAGGCTTTCTTT
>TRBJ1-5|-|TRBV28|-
CASSVEYQPQHF
TGTGCCAGCAGTGTCGAGTATCAGCCCCAGCATTTT
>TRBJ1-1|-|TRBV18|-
CASSPPRNTEAFF
TGTGCCAGCTCACCACCCAGGAACACTGAAGCTTTCTTT
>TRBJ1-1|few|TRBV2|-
CASSVRVSEAFF
TGTGCCAGCAGTGTCAGGGTATCTGAAGCTTTCTTT
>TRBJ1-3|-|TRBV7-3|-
CASSLKPRRGNTIYF
TGTGCCAGCAGCTTAAAACCAAGGCGGGGAAACACCATATATTTT
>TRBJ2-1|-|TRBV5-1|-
CASSLGSSYNEQFF
TGCGCCAGCAGCTTGGGTAGCTCCTACAATGAGCAGTTCTTC
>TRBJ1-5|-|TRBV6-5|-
CASRNQGIGNQPQHF
TGTGCCAGCAGAAACCAGGGGATCGGCAATCAGCCCCAGCATTTT
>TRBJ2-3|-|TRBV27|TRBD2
CASSLSAGGPGDTQYF
TGTGCCAGCAGTTTATCAGCGGGAGGGCCAGGAGATACGCAGTATTTT
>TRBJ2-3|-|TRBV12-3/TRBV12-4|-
CASRPQGPSHSYF
TGTGCCAGCAGACCCCAGGGGCCTAGCCATTCGTATTTT
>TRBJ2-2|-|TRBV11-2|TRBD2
CASSTGLAGGTGELFF
TGTGCCAGCAGCACGGGACTAGCGGGGGGGACCGGGGAGCTGTTTTTT
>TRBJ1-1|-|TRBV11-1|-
CASSPRRVGTEAFF
TGTGCCAGCAGCCCCCGGAGGGTAGGAACTGAAGCTTTCTTT
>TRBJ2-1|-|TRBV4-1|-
CASSHPLRGQFF
TGCGCCAGCAGCCATCCCCTTCGCGGGCAGTTCTTC
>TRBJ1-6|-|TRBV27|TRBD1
CASRLRQGNRSPLHF
TGTGCCAGCAGACTTAGACAGGGCAATAGGTCACCCCTCCACTTT
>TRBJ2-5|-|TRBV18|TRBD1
CASSPTGQGKETQYF
TGTGCCAGCTCACCAACTGGACAGGGGAAAGAGACCCAGTACTTC
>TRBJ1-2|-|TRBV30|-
CAWSTGWGYTF
TGTGCCTGGAGTACCGGTTGGGGCTACACCTTC
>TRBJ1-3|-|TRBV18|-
CASSPLGVTGNTIYF
TGTGCCAGCTCACCCCTCGGTGTGACTGGAAACACCATATATTTT
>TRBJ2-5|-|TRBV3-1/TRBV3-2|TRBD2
CASSRLAGETQYF
TGTGCCAGCAGTCGACTAGCGGGAGAGACCCAGTACTTC
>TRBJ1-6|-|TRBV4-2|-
CASSQQGSLVGSPLHF
TGTGCCAGCAGCCAACAGGGGTCCCTCGTTGGTTCACCCCTCCACTTT
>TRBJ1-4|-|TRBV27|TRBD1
CASSQQGLGEKLFF
TGTGCCAGCAGTCAACAGGGGCTGGGTGAAAAACTGTTTTTT
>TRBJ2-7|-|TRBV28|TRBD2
CASSRAGGPDEQYF
TGTGCCAGCAGTCGAGCGGGGGGGCCGGACGAGCAGTACTTC
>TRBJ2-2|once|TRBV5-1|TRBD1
CASSLDGTGGAGELFF
TGCGCCAGCAGCTTGGACGGGACAGGGGGTGCCGGGGAGCTGTTTTTT
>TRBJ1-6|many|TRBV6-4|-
CASSDSSEPHSPLHF
TGTGCCAGCAGTGACTCGAGTGAACCGCATTCACCCCTCCACTTT
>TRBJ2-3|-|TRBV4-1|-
CASSSQGWETDTQYF
TGCGCCAGCAGCTCTCAGGGGTGGGAGACAGATACGCAGTATTTT
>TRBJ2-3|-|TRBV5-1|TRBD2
CASSFTTSGGTDTQYF
TGCGCCAGCAGCTTTACGACTAGCGGGGGCACAGATACGCAGTATTTT
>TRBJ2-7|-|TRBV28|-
CASSLLGQSTYEQYF
TGTGCCAGCAGTTTATTGGGCCAGTCAACCTACGAGCAGTACTTC
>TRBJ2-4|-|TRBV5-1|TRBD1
CASSLSFTGENIQYF
TGCGCCAGCAGCTTGTCGTTCACAGGGGAAAACATTCAGTACTTC
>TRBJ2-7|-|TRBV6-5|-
CASRWRDLSYEQYF
TGTGCCAGCAGGTGGCGGGACCTCTCCTACGAGCAGTACTTC
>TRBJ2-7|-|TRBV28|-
CASSLTGHRLTYEQYF
TGTGCCAGCAGTTTAACGGGACACCGCCTTACCTACGAGCAGTACTTC
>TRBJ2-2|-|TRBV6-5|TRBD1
CASTKDRANTGELFF
TGTGCCAGCACCAAGGACAGGGCGAACACCGGGGAGCTGTTTTTT
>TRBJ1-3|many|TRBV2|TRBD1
CASRGQGAGNTIYF
TGTGCCAGCAGAGGACAGGGAGCAGGAAACACCATATATTTT
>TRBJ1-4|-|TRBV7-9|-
CASSPPGQLTTNEKLFF
TGTGCCAGCAGCCCCCCCGGACAGCTAACAACTAATGAAAAACTGTTTTTT
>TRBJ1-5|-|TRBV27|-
CATADRSGNQPQHF
TGTGCCACCGCCGACAGGTCGGGCAATCAGCCCCAGCATTTT
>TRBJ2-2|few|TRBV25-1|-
CASSESGSGELFF
TGTGCCAGCAGTGAATCAGGGTCCGGGGAGCTGTTTTTT
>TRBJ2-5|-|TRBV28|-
CASSYPPSGETQYF
TGTGCCAGCAGTTACCCTCCCTCGGGAGAGACCCAGTACTTC